The present T cell receptor beta chain was sequenced within a study of T-cell memory formation after mild COVID-19. Study-level background: Largely, the TCR clusters proved donor specific.

The study's findings and limits: The second-wave clones peaking on day 37 were not confirmed as SARS-CoV-2-specific. Later expanders leaned CD4+, whereas clones that contracted between day 15 and 85 were balanced CD4/CD8.

As concerns this clonotype: The antigen remains unidentified.

TCRdb called the 5' RACE reads again in MiXCR, with one record for every CDR3 protein. The table shows about 610,000 distinct CDR3 sequences, with around 15% occurring only once. Per germline, CDR1 KGHSH and CDR2 LQKENI. This CDR3 region has 14 residues. The germline V and J ends were trimmed by 3 bases and 1 base, with 9 bases remaining between them. This chain connects TRBV18 to TRBJ1-1, with D possibly TRBD1 on 5 matching bases. This TCR came from an adult woman who had mild COVID-19 (a few samples of this study predate the infection). Cell type and time point are not known. Sequenced material: PBMCs or a T cell subset sorted from them (not recorded which). The CDR3 DNA reads as TGTGCCAGCTCACCGGGGCTGAGGAACACTGAAGCTTTCTTT. It translates to CASSPGLRNTEAFF.